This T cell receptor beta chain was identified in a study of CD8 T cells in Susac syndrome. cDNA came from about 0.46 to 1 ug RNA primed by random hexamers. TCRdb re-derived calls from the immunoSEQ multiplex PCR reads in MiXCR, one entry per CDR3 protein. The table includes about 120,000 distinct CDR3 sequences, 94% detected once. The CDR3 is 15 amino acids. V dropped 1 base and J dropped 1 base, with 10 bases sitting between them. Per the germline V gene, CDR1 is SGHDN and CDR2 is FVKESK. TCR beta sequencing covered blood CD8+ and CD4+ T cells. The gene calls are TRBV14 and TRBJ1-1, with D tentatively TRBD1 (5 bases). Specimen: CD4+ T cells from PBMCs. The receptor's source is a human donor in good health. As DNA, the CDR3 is TGTGCCAGCAGCCAAGTAAGGGGTCAGAACACTGAAGCTTTCTTT. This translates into CASSQVRGQNTEAFF. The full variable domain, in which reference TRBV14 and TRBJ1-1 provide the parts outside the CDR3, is EAGVTQFPSHSVIEKGQTVTLRCDPISGHDNLYWYRRVMGKEIKFLLHFVKESKQDESGMPNNRFLAERTGGTYSTLKVQPAELEDSGVYFCASSQVRGQNTEAFFGQGTRLTVV.